The 8 T cell receptor beta chains listed next were all sequenced from one sample in a study of technical replicates of blood from a few donors. Produced via immunoSEQ multiplex PCR; TCRdb's table is partial and in-frame only. In the table there are about 100,000 clones, approximately 95% of which are singletons. What was sequenced was T cells isolated from PBMCs. These receptors all come from a human donor in good health.

The chain is built from TRBV6-5 and TRBJ1-2; the match to TRBD1 covers 7 bases. V was pared by 5 bases and J by 4 bases, with 4 bases of the junction left unmatched. This CDR3 spans 13 amino acids. The V gene's germline CDR1 is MNHEY and CDR2 SVGAGI. The CDR3 DNA sequence: TGTGCCAGCAGTATGGACAGGCGCTATGGCTACACCTTC. This gives the protein CASSMDRRYGYTF.

J is TRBJ2-3 and V is TRBV2; the D is unclear. Trimming took 0 bases from V and 1 from J, leaving 11 bases between them. Germline V gene sequence: CDR1 SNHLY, CDR2 FYNNEI. The CDR3 is 16 residues long. The CDR3 region has the DNA TGTGCCAGCAGTGAAGCGCTTACGGGTGGCACAGATACGCAGTATTTT. Its protein product is CASSEALTGGTDTQYF. Variable domain in full (rest from reference TRBV2 and TRBJ2-3): EPEVTQTPSHQVTQMGQEVILRCVPISNHLYFYWYRQILGQKVEFLVSFYNNEISEKSEIFDDQFSVERPDGSNFTLKIRSTKLEDSAMYFCASSEALTGGTDTQYFGPGTRLTVL.

The chain is built from TRBV2 and TRBJ2-5; D is perhaps TRBD1 (5 bases). V lost 4 bases, J lost 4 bases, and 19 bases lay in between. Germline V gene lookup returns CDR1 SNHLY and CDR2 FYNNEI. The length of the CDR3 is 16 residues. The CDR3 bases are TGTGCCAGCAGTGGAACGGTAGGGGCGCTAGGAGAGACCCAGTACTTC. It translates to CASSGTVGALGETQYF.

This rearrangement joins TRBV5-4 to TRBJ2-1, with D tentatively TRBD1 (6 bases). The CDR3 has 16 amino acids. Germline lookup yields CDR1 SGHNT and CDR2 YYREEE (reference sequence). V shed 4 bases and J shed 5 bases, with 19 bases lying between them. The CDR3 sequence is CASSVKQGRLDNEQFF. In nucleotides, the CDR3 is TGTGCCAGCAGCGTGAAACAGGGAAGGTTGGACAATGAGCAGTTCTTC.

The chain recombines TRBV19 with TRBJ1-4, with 8 nucleotides matching TRBD1. The germline gives CDR1 LNHDA, CDR2 SQIVND (reference sequence). Trimming cost V 9 bases and J 7 bases; bases outside gene matches: 7. This CDR3 region has 13 residues. The chain's CDR3 is CASGVRGREKLFF. CDR3 sequence (DNA): TGTGCCAGCGGTGTCAGGGGGCGTGAAAAACTGTTTTTT.

This chain joins TRBV7-3 and TRBJ2-2; D remains unclear. The germline gives CDR1 SGHTA, CDR2 FQGTGA. The V and J ends lost 9 bases and 6 bases respectively, with 5 bases between them. The CDR3 runs 10 residues. CDR3 amino acids: CARLSGELFF. The DNA for the CDR3 is TGTGCCAGATTATCCGGGGAGCTGTTTTTT.

This chain uses TRBV28 with TRBJ2-1; D uncertain. The V end was cut by 2 bases, the J end by 0 bases, with 11 bases between. There are 16 residues in the CDR3. Germline V gene data show CDR1 as MDHEN and CDR2 as SYDVKM. CDR3 in DNA: TGTGCCAGCAGTTTAGGGCTACCCAGCTCCTACAATGAGCAGTTCTTC. Amino acid sequence: CASSLGLPSSYNEQFF.

The J gene is TRBJ2-1, the V gene TRBV4-3; 8 bases map to TRBD2. The V and J ends lost 1 base and 4 bases, in that order; junction bases with no gene match: 6. Germline loops: CDR1 LGHNA, CDR2 YSLEER. This CDR3 contains 16 residues. The CDR3 spells CASSQGGGMGYNEQFF. The CDR3 coding sequence is TGCGCCAGCAGCCAAGGCGGGGGGATGGGGTACAATGAGCAGTTCTTC.